This is a list of T cell receptor delta chains from one sample in a study of Vδ1+ human thymocytes. TCRdb re-identified clones in the multiplex PCR reads via CATT. Among 23,000 or so delta-chain clones listed, nearly 7.5% were seen once. The sample comprised Vdelta1+ gamma-delta thymocytes from the thymus. All receptors come from a girl less than two years old who had congenital heart surgery. CDR3s include the opening cysteine and the closing phenylalanine or tryptophan. The D gene is left open where the match is weak. The size of a clone is reported for some rows only, either as once, few or many, or as a class for expanded clones.

TRDJ1 | NA | TRDD3 | TRDV1 | TGTGCTCTTGGGGAACGCCCAGGGGATAATAAACTCATCTTT | CALGERPGDNKLIF
TRDJ1 | NA | TRDD3 | TRDV1 | TGTGCTCTTGGGGAAGCTTCGCCTACACTCTGGGGGGAGTACACCGATAAACTCATCTTT | CALGEASPTLWGEYTDKLIF
TRDJ1 | NA | NA | TRDV1 | TGTGCTCTTGGGGATAATATTCCTACCATACCCCCAAACAATGGGGGACGAGTCTACACCGATAAACTCATCTTT | CALGDNIPTIPPNNGGRVYTDKLIF
TRDJ1 | few | TRDD2 | TRDV1 | TGTGCTCTTGGGAAGGGGGGACTTCCTACGGCTGGGACCGATAAACTCATCTTT | CALGKGGLPTAGTDKLIF
TRDJ1 | few | TRDD2 | TRDV1 | TGTGCTCTTGGGGGACTCACCTTCCTACCCACTTTTAAACTCATCTTT | CALGGLTFLPTFKLIF
TRDJ1 | NA | TRDD3 | TRDV1 | TGTGCTCTTGGGGAACTTTTTCCGGGGGATACCGATAAACTCATCTTT | CALGELFPGDTDKLIF
TRDJ1 | NA | NA | TRDV1 | TGTGCTCTTGGTCTTGGGTTACTGGGTAAACTCATCTTT | CALGLGLLGKLIF
TRDJ1 | NA | NA | TRDV1 | TGTGCTCTTGGGGACCCCCTGCCCATCCACGTTGGTAAACTCATCTTT | CALGDPLPIHVGKLIF
TRDJ1 | NA | NA | TRDV1 | TGTGCTCTTGGGGAACTTATTACTTCCCCGCCCCGGGGAAGCGCCGATAAACTCATCTTT | CALGELITSPPRGSADKLIF
TRDJ1 | NA | NA | TRDV1 | TGTGCTCTTGGGGCCGTCCCCCGACTGACTAACGTCCCGACATTCTACACCGATAAACTCATCTTT | CALGAVPRLTNVPTFYTDKLIF
TRDJ1 | NA | TRDD3 | TRDV1 | TGTGCTCTTGGGGAACTAGCAATGACGCCGCTGGGGGATTTGGCACCCGATAAACCCATCTTT | CALGELAMTPLGDLAPDKPIF
TRDJ1 | NA | TRDD3 | TRDV1 | TGTGCTCTTGGGATCAGGCCTTCCCAGACTGGGGGATCCTCCCTTTTGTACACCGATAAACTCATCTTT | CALGIRPSQTGGSSLLYTDKLIF
TRDJ1 | NA | TRDD3 | TRDV1 | TGTGCTCTTGGGGAAATGGGGGACGCCACCGATAAACTCATCTTT | CALGEMGDATDKLIF
TRDJ1 | NA | NA | TRDV1 | TGTGCTCTTGGGGAATTCGGAGCCTCGTACACCGATAAACTCATCTTT | CALGEFGASYTDKLIF
TRDJ1 | NA | NA | TRDV2 | TGTGCCTGTGACACCCAAGGGCGCAGGACCGATAAACTCATCTTT | CACDTQGRRTDKLIF
TRDJ1 | NA | TRDD3 | TRDV1 | TGTGCTCTTGGGGAAGGGTTTCCTACTGGGGGATACACCGATAAACTCATCTTT | CALGEGFPTGGYTDKLIF
TRDJ1 | NA | NA | TRDV1 | TGTGCTCTTGGGGAGCCACCTCCCTACGGCACCGATAAACTCATCTTT | CALGEPPPYGTDKLIF
TRDJ1 | NA | TRDD3 | TRDV1 | TGTGCTCTTGGGGAAGGGGGATGGGGGATGGATGCCTCGTACACCGATAAACTCATCTTT | CALGEGGWGMDASYTDKLIF
TRDJ1 | few | NA | TRDV1 | TGTGCTCTTGGGGACCCCGGTAGGGAACAGGGACCCCGCTCCGATAAACTCATCTTT | CALGDPGREQGPRSDKLIF
TRDJ1 | few | TRDD2 | TRDV1 | TGTGCTCTTGGGGACGAGCCTTCCTATAGAAAAACTGTGGATTTTCGGAAACTCATCTTT | CALGDEPSYRKTVDFRKLIF
TRDJ1 | few | NA | TRDV1 | TGTGCTCTTGGGGGCCCGTCTACCGATAAACTCATCTTC | CALGGPSTDKLIF
TRDJ1 | few | NA | TRDV1 | TGTGCTCTTGGGGAGTTCCGGCCTTTTCCCACAAATTCGTACACCGATAAACTCATCTTT | CALGEFRPFPTNSYTDKLIF
TRDJ1 | NA | NA | TRDV1 | TGTGCTCTTGGGGAACGTCTTCCCTCACAGACCGATAAACTCATCTTT | CALGERLPSQTDKLIF
TRDJ1 | NA | NA | TRDV1 | TGTGCTCTTGGGGTCAGGCTACGTCAGCTGGTGACCGGGTCTAAACTCATCTTT | CALGVRLRQLVTGSKLIF
TRDJ1 | few | NA | TRDV1 | TGTGCTCTTGGGGAAGGTACAACTCTGGTTGATACGAAAGCGACCGATAAACTCATCTTT | CALGEGTTLVDTKATDKLIF
TRDJ1 | NA | TRDD3 | TRDV1 | TGTGCTCTTGGGGAAATCTCCTACGGGGATACGCATGACACCGATAAACTCATCTTT | CALGEISYGDTHDTDKLIF
TRDJ1 | NA | NA | TRDV1 | TGTGCTCTTGGGGAACGAGGGGCCCTCCACATACGGGAGGGGTACACCGATAAACTCATCTTT | CALGERGALHIREGYTDKLIF
TRDJ1 | few | NA | TRDV1 | TGTGCTCTTGGGGAACCATCCCCAACTGGCTGCTGTTTGGAGTACACCGATAAACTCATCTTT | CALGEPSPTGCCLEYTDKLIF
TRDJ1 | few | TRDD3 | TRDV1 | TGTGCTCTTGGGGAAGTCGGGCCCCTACCGTTAACTGGGGGATACGCTCGTGGACTCATCTTT | CALGEVGPLPLTGGYARGLIF
TRDJ1 | NA | TRDD3 | TRDV1 | TGTGCTCTTGGGGAACTTTTCCGCCAGTGGTTCGTACTGGGGGTCTTCCACCAGTACACCGATAAACTCATCTTT | CALGELFRQWFVLGVFHQYTDKLIF
TRDJ1 | few | NA | TRDV1 | TGTGCTCTTGGGGAACGGGCGTACACCGATAAACTCATCTTT | CALGERAYTDKLIF
TRDJ1 | few | NA | TRDV1 | TGTGCTCTTGCAAGCTATAACGTGGGGGGCCCGTACACCGATAAACTCATCTTT | CALASYNVGGPYTDKLIF
TRDJ1 | NA | TRDD3 | TRDV1 | TGTGCTCTTGGGGAACTAGGGCCTTCCCCTTGGGGGATGGAGGACACCGATAAACTCATCTTT | CALGELGPSPWGMEDTDKLIF
TRDJ1 | NA | NA | TRDV1 | TGTGCTCTTGGGGAACTATCCGGGGATCAGTACACCGATAAACTCATCTTT | CALGELSGDQYTDKLIF
TRDJ1 | NA | NA | TRDV1 | TGTGCTCTTGGGGAGAGGGCCTACGCGATAGAACGGGGGAGCTGGGTTTGTGACACCGATAAACTCATCTTT | CALGERAYAIERGSWVCDTDKLIF
TRDJ1 | NA | TRDD3 | TRDV1 | TGTGCTCTTGGGGAACTATCCCCCTGGGGGACCAGGTACACCGATAAACTCATCTTT | CALGELSPWGTRYTDKLIF
TRDJ1 | few | NA | TRDV1 | TGTGCTCTTGGGGAACTATTTGAGGGCTACGATTGCACCGATAAACTCATCTTT | CALGELFEGYDCTDKLIF
TRDJ1 | few | TRDD3 | TRDV1 | TGTGCTCTCGGATGGGGGATAGGCAGCACCGATAAACTCATCTTT | CALGWGIGSTDKLIF
TRDJ1 | NA | NA | TRDV1 | TGTGCTCTTGGGGAAACCGGGGGCCCCCTCGGTAAACTCATCTTT | CALGETGGPLGKLIF
TRDJ1 | few | TRDD2 | TRDV1 | TGTGCTCTTGGGGAACTGTCTGACCCCCCCTTCCTACGTTTTACCGATAAACTCATCTTT | CALGELSDPPFLRFTDKLIF
TRDJ1 | few | NA | TRDV1 | TGTGCTCTTGGGGAACAGATCCCGTACACCGATAAACTCATCTTT | CALGEQIPYTDKLIF
TRDJ1 | few | TRDD3 | TRDV1 | TGTGCTCTTGGGGAAGGAGCGTCCACTGGGGGATATAACACCGATAAACTCATCTTT | CALGEGASTGGYNTDKLIF
TRDJ1 | NA | TRDD3 | TRDV1 | TGTGCTCTTGGGGACACCGACCCTACACTGGGGGATTACACCGATAAACTCATCTTT | CALGDTDPTLGDYTDKLIF
TRDJ1 | few | TRDD3 | TRDV1 | TGTGCTCTTGGGGAACCTAATGGGATACCCAAGTACACCGATAAACTCATCTTT | CALGEPNGIPKYTDKLIF
TRDJ1 | NA | NA | TRDV1 | TGTGCTCTTGGGGATCCTCCTAAGGGTGCGGACGATAAACTCATCTTT | CALGDPPKGADDKLIF
TRDJ1 | NA | TRDD3 | TRDV1 | TGTGCTCTTGGGGAAAATGTCGTGGCTGGGGGATGGCGCACCGATAAACTCATCTTT | CALGENVVAGGWRTDKLIF
TRDJ1 | NA | TRDD3 | TRDV1 | TGTGCTCTTGGGGATGCCTTAGTCATAAGGCCCATGGGGGATACAACCGATAAACTCATCTTT | CALGDALVIRPMGDTTDKLIF
TRDJ1 | NA | NA | TRDV1 | TGTGCTCTTGGGGAACCTGACGCTTTGCTGGGGATTCAGTACACCGATAAACTCATCTTT | CALGEPDALLGIQYTDKLIF
TRDJ1 | few | NA | TRDV1 | TGTGCTCTTGGGGAACTAGGAGGGGTTGGGATTACCCCCCCCTACACCGATAAACTCATCTTT | CALGELGGVGITPPYTDKLIF
TRDJ1 | few | TRDD3 | TRDV1 | TGTGCTCTTGGGAGCGCCGGCGGACTGGGGGATAAAGGCGGCTACACCGATAAACTCATCTTT | CALGSAGGLGDKGGYTDKLIF
TRDJ1 | few | NA | TRDV1 | TGTGCTCTTGAAATTCCCAGAGGGACCGGAGGGGGCTCCTACACCGATAAACTCATCTTT | CALEIPRGTGGGSYTDKLIF
TRDJ1 | few | TRDD3 | TRAV29/DV5 | TGTGCAGCAATCCTATGCCTCGTGCTGGGGGATACGCTTAGGATCGATAAACTCATCTTT | CAAILCLVLGDTLRIDKLIF
TRDJ1 | few | TRDD3 | TRDV1 | TGTGCTCTCCGCCGGGCCCCGCCACCTGGGGGATACTGTCCCGATAAACTCATCTTT | CALRRAPPPGGYCPDKLIF
TRDJ1 | few | NA | TRDV1 | TGTGCTCTTGGGGAAAAATTTGTTTCCTACGCCGTACTGGGGATACAAGGAGCTAAACTCATCTTT | CALGEKFVSYAVLGIQGAKLIF
TRDJ1 | NA | TRDD3 | TRDV1 | TGTGCTCTTGGGGAACTAGCGAAACGCCCGAAGGCCACTGGGGGGTACGAAGGGTACACTGATAAACTCATCTTT | CALGELAKRPKATGGYEGYTDKLIF
TRDJ1 | few | NA | TRDV1 | TGTGCTCTTGGGGAACCCTCGGTACGTTGGACCGATAAACTCATCTTT | CALGEPSVRWTDKLIF
TRDJ1 | few | NA | TRDV1 | TGTGCTCTTGGGGAACCAACTCGGCCTTCCCTCAGGCACTGGGACCCTAAGCCGTACACCGATAAACTCATCTTT | CALGEPTRPSLRHWDPKPYTDKLIF
TRDJ1 | NA | NA | TRDV1 | TGTGCTCTTGGGTATCGCCCTTCCTACAACTGGGGGATGTCGCTCTTGTACACCGATAAACTCATCTTT | CALGYRPSYNWGMSLLYTDKLIF
TRDJ1 | few | TRDD3 | TRDV1 | TGTGCTCTTGGTGCAAGCCTTTCCCTGGGGGAACTTATCTTT | CALGASLSLGELIF